This T cell receptor (beta chain) was profiled in a study of cytomegalovirus exposure and HLA in healthy donors. Overall study findings and caveats: For presence/absence analyses, sequencing depth was assumed to be roughly uniform across donors. A missense DCLRE1C variant was associated with V- and J-gene trimming of TCR beta chains in a later analysis, and an independent cohort replicated the association. Most TCR sequences were seen very rarely across donors, but some public TCRs occurred in many.

Germline V CDR1 and CDR2: SGHVS, FNYEAQ. This CDR3 region has 17 residues. V shed 1 base and J shed 0 bases, with 13 bases lying between them. PCR primers comprised 60 Vbeta and 13 Jbeta primers. TCRdb's copy holds only in-frame clones and misses some; the assay was immunoSEQ multiplex PCR. The table shows some 150,000 clones, with almost 80% occurring only once. In regard to this clone: Its antigen is as yet unknown.

Donors were ostensibly healthy at sampling, although undocumented immune exposures were probable. This chain uses TRBV7-6 with TRBJ1-3; a weak D match, TRBD1 (6 bases). The clonotype comes from a male donor in good health and CMV-seronegative. Sequencing used PBMCs. The CDR3 loop reads CASSLEGQQFSGNTIYF. Written as DNA, the CDR3 is TGTGCCAGCAGCTTAGAAGGACAGCAATTCTCTGGAAACACCATATATTTT. The variable domain in full, with the rest retrieved from reference TRBV7-6 and TRBJ1-3, is GAGVSQSPRYKVTKRGQDVALRCDPISGHVSLYWYRQALGQGPEFLTYFNYEAQQDKSGLPNDRFSAERPEGSISTLTIQRTEQRDSAMYRCASSLEGQQFSGNTIYFGEGSWLTVV.